This T cell receptor beta chain was retrieved from a study of blood T cell repertoires in COVID-19. Generated by immunoSEQ multiplex PCR, the TCRdb table keeps only in-frame clones and is missing some. The sample yields about 110,000 clones, 80% seen once. The CDR3 covers 15 residues. Looked up from germline, CDR1 is MNHEY and CDR2 is SVGAGI. V shed 4 bases and J 7 bases; nucleotides not matched to a gene: 7. Sequencing was done on a sample of peripheral blood. The sequence was collected from a man in his 70s with acute or convalescent COVID-19. This chain joins TRBV6-5 and TRBJ1-4, with TRBD1 identical over 9 bases. The CDR3 region is CASSLTWTGVEKLFF. CDR3 nucleotide sequence: TGTGCCAGCAGTTTAACCTGGACAGGGGTTGAAAAACTGTTTTTT.